Sequencing of this TCR beta chain was carried out in a study of blood T cells in healthy people across ages. Points from the study as a whole: Relative to aged donors, long-lived donors carried more naive CD4+ cells and displayed higher diversity.

Donors ranged from about 6 to 95 years old and were healthy Caucasians in Russia. Each donor had around 11 milliliters of peripheral blood drawn. The CDR3 has 16 amino acids. The germline V gene encodes CDR1 LGHNA and CDR2 YNFKEQ. V lost 0 bases and J lost 6, with 15 bases in between. Concerning this clonotype: Its antigen is unidentified.

Primers used in a second PCR of roughly 6 to 12 cycles were a sample-barcoded 5' primer and a J-beta primer mix. TCRdb processed the 5' RACE reads anew with MiXCR; each CDR3 protein has one entry. Of roughly 930,000 distinct CDR3 sequences in the sample, about 44% were seen once. The sequenced material came from blood. This receptor was obtained from a man aged 25-40 years in good health. V usage is TRBV4-2 and J usage is TRBJ2-1, with D possibly TRBD1 on 7 matching bases. The DNA of the CDR3 is TGTGCCAGCAGCCAAGATTGGCCAGGGGGGTCCAATGAGCAGTTCTTC. Translating it yields CASSQDWPGGSNEQFF.